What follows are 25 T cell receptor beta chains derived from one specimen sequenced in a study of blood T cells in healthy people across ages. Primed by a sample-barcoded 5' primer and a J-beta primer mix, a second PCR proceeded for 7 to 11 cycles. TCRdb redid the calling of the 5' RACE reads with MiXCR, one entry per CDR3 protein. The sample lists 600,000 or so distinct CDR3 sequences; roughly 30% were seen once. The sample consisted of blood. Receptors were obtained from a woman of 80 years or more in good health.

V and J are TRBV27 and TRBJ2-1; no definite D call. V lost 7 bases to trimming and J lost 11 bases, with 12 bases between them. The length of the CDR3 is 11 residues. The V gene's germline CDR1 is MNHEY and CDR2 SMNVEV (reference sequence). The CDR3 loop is CASNLLGKQFF. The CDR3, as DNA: TGTGCCAGCAACTTGCTGGGGAAGCAGTTCTTC.

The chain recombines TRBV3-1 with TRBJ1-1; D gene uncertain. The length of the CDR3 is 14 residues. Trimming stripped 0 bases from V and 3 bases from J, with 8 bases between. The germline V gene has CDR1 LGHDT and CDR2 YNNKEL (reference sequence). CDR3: CASSQEPSDTEAFF. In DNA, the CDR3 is TGTGCCAGCAGCCAAGAGCCCAGCGACACTGAAGCTTTCTTT.

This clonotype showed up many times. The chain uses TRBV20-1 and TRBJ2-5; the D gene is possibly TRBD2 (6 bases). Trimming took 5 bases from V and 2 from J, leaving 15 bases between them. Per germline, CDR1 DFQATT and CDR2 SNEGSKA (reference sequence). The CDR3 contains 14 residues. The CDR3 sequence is CSARVGTLQETQYF. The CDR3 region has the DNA TGCAGTGCTCGGGTCGGGACTTTACAAGAGACCCAGTACTTC.

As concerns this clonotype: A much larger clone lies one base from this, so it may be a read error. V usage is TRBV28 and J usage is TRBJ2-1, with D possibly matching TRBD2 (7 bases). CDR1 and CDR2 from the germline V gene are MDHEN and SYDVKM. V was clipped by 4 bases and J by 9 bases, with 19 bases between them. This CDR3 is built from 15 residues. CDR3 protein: CASSSRGYPGGEQFF. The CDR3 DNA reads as TGTGCCAGCAGTTCCAGGGGCTACCCGGGAGGTGAGCAGTTCTTC.

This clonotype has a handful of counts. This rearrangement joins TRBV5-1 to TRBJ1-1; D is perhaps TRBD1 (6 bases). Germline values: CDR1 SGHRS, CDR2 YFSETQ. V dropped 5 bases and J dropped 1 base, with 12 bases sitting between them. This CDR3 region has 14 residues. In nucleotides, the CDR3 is TGCGCCAGCAGGTTTTCACAGGGGAACACTGAAGCTTTCTTT. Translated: CASRFSQGNTEAFF.

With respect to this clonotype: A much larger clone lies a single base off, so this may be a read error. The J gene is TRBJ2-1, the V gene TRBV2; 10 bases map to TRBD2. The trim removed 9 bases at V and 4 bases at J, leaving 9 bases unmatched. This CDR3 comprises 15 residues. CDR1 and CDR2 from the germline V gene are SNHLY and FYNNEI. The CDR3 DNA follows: TGTGCCAGTACGCCTGGGACTAGCGAGTACAATGAGCAGTTCTTC. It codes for CASTPGTSEYNEQFF.

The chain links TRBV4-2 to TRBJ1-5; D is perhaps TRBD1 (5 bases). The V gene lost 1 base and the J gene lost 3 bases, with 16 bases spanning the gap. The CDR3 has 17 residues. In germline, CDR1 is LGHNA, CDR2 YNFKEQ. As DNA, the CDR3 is TGTGCCAGCAGCCAAGGAACAGGTACTGATATCAATCAGCCCCAGCATTTT. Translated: CASSQGTGTDINQPQHF.

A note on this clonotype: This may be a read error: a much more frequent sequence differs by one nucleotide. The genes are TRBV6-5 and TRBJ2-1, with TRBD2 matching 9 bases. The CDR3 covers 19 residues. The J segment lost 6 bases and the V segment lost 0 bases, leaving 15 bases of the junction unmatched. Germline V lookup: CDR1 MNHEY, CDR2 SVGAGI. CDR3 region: CASSYSRPAAGGPRNEQFF. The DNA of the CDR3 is TGTGCCAGCAGTTACTCGAGACCGGCAGCGGGGGGACCCCGCAATGAGCAGTTCTTC.

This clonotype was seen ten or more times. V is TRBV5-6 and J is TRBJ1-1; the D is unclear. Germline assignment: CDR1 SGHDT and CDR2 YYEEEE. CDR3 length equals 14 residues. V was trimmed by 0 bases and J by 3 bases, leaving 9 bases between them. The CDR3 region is CASSLGLTDTEAFF. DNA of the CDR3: TGTGCCAGCAGCTTGGGGCTTACAGACACTGAAGCTTTCTTT.

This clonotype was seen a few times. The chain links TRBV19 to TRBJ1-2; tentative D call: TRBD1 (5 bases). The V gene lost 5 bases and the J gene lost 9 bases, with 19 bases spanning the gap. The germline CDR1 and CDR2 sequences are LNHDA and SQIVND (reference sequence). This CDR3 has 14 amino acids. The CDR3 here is CASSPGGHSMSYTF. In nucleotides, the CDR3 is TGTGCCAGTAGTCCTGGAGGACATTCTATGAGCTACACCTTC.

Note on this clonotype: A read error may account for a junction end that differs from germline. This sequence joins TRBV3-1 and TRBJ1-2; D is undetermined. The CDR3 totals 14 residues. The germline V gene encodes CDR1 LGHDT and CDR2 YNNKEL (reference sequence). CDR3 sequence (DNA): TGTGCCAGTAGCCCGGCCCAGGAGGACTATGACTACACCTTC. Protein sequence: CASSPAQEDYDYTF.

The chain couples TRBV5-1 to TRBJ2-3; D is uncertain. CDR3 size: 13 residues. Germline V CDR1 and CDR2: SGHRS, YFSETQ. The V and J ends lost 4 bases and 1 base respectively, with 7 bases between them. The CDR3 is CASSRSGTDTQYF. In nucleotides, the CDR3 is TGCGCCAGCAGCCGTTCGGGCACAGATACGCAGTATTTT.

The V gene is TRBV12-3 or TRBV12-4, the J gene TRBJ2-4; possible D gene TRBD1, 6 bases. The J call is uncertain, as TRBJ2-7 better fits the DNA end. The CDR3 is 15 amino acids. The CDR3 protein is CASSLGTAGLYEQYF. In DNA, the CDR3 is TGTGCCAGCAGTTTAGGGACAGCAGGCCTCTACGAGCAGTACTTC.

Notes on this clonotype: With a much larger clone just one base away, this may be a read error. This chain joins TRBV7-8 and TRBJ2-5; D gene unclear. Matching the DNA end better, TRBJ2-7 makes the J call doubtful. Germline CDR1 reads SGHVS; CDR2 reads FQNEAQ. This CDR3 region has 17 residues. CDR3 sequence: CASSLVFPDTKTYEQYF. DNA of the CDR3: TGTGCCAGCAGCTTAGTGTTCCCTGACACGAAAACCTACGAGCAGTACTTC.

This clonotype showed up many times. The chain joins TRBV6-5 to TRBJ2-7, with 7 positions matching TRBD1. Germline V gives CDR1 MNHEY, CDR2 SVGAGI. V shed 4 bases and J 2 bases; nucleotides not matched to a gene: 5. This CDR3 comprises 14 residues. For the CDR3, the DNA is TGTGCCAGCAGTTTCGGGACAGCCCCCTACGAGCAGTACTTC. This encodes CASSFGTAPYEQYF.

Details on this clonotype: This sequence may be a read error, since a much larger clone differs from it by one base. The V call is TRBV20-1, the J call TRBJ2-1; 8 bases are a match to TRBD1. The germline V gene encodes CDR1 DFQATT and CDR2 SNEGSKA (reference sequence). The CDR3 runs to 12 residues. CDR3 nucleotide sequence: TGCGGTGCCATACAGGGGGGTAGTGAGCAGTTCTTC. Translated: CGAIQGGSEQFF.

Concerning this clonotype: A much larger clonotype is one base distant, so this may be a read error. The CDR3 region is CSARVGLAGGFSYNEQYF. CDR3 bases: TGCAGTGCTAGAGTAGGACTAGCGGGGGGGTTCTCCTACAATGAGCAGTACTTC. V gene TRBV20-1 combines with J gene TRBJ2-1; 15 nucleotides agree with TRBD2. The end of the DNA is better explained by TRBJ2-7, so the J call may be wrong. Germline-derived CDR1 and CDR2 are DFQATT and SNEGSKA (reference sequence). This CDR3 comprises 18 residues.

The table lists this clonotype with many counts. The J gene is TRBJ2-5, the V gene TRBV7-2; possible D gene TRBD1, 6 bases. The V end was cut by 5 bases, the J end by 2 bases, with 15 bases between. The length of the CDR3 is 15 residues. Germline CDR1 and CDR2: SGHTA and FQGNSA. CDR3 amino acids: CASSPTGLPQETQYF. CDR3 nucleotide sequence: TGTGCCAGCAGCCCGACAGGTTTACCTCAAGAGACCCAGTACTTC.

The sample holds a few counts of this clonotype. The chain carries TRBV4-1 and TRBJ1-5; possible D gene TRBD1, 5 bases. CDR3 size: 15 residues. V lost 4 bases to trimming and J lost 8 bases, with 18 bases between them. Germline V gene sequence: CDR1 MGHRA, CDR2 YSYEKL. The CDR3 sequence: CASSLDGGAVKPQHF. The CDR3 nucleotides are TGCGCCAGCAGCCTAGATGGGGGAGCTGTTAAGCCCCAGCATTTT.

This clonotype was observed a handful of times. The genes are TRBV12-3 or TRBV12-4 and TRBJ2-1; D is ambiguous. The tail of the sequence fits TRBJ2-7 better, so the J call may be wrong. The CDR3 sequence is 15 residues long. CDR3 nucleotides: TGTGCCAGCAGCCGTCACCAGAGCTCCTACAATGAGCAGTACTTC. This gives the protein CASSRHQSSYNEQYF.

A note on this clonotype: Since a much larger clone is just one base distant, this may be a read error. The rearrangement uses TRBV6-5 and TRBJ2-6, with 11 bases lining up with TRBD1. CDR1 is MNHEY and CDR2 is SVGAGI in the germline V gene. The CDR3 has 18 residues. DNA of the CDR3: TGTACCAGCAGTTACGGGACAGGGGGTCTCTCTGGGGCCAACGTCCTGACTTTC. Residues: CTSSYGTGGLSGANVLTF.

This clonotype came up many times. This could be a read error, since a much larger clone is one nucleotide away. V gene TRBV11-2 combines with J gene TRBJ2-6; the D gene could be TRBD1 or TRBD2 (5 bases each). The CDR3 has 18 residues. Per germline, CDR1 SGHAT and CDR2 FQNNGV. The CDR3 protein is CASRRGDGRVTGANVRTF. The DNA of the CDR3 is TGTGCCAGCAGGAGGGGCGACGGCCGCGTAACCGGGGCCAACGTCCGGACTTTC.

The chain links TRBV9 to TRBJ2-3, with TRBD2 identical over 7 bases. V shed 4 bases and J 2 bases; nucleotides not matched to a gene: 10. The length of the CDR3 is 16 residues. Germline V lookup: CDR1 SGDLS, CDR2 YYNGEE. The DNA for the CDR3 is TGTGCCAGCAGCACCTCCTGGGAGGGGTACACAGATACGCAGTATTTT. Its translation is CASSTSWEGYTDTQYF.

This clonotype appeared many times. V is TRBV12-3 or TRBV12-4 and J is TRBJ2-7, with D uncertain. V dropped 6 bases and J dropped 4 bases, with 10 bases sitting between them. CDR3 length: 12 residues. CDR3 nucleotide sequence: TGTGCCAGCAGGAAATTTAGTTACGAGCAGTACTTC. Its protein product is CASRKFSYEQYF.

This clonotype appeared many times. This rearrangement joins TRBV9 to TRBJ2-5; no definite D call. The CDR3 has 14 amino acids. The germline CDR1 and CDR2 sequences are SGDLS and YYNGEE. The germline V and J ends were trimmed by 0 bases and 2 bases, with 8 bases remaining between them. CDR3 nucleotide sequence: TGTGCCAGCAGCGTAGGCTCAGGTCAAGAGACCCAGTACTTC. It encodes CASSVGSGQETQYF.